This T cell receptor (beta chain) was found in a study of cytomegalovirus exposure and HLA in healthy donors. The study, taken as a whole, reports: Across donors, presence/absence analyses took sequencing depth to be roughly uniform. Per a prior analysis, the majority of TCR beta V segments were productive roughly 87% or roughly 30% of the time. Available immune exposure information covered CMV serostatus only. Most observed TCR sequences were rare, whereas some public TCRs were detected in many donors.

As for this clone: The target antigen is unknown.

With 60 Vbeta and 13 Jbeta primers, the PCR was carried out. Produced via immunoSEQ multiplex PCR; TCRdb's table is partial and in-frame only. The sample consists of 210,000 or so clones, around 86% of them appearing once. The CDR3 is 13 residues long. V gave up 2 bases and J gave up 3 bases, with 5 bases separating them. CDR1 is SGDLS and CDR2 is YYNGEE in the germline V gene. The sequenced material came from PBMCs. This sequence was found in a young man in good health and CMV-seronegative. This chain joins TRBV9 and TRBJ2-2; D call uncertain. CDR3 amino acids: CASSVSDTGELFF. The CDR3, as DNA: TGTGCCAGCAGCGTGAGTGACACCGGGGAGCTGTTTTTT.